This T cell receptor (beta chain) was sequenced during a study of cytomegalovirus exposure and HLA in healthy donors. As concerns this clone: Its antigen is unidentified.

CDR1 ENHRY and CDR2 SYGVKD come from the germline V gene. The CDR3 contains 16 residues. Trimming removed 2 bases at V and 0 bases at J, with 10 bases between. The PCR contained 60 Vbeta and 13 Jbeta primers. Sequencing used immunoSEQ multiplex PCR; TCRdb keeps in-frame clones, though not all of them. Altogether about 170,000 clones are present, roughly four fifths being singletons, with the ten largest covering roughly 1.9%. Overall study results and limits: Within a later analysis, the majority of CMV-associated TCR beta chains appeared HLA-restricted. Later on, an analysis showed TCR association rates differing by HLA locus, with DRB1 the most and HLA-C the fewest.

The chain carries TRBV10-3 and TRBJ2-2, with no clear D. The sequencing input was PBMCs. The receptor comes from a woman aged 25 to 39 in good health and CMV-seropositive. CDR3 sequence: CAISEKHHANTGELFF. In DNA form, the CDR3 reads TGTGCCATCAGTGAGAAACATCACGCGAACACCGGGGAGCTGTTTTTT.